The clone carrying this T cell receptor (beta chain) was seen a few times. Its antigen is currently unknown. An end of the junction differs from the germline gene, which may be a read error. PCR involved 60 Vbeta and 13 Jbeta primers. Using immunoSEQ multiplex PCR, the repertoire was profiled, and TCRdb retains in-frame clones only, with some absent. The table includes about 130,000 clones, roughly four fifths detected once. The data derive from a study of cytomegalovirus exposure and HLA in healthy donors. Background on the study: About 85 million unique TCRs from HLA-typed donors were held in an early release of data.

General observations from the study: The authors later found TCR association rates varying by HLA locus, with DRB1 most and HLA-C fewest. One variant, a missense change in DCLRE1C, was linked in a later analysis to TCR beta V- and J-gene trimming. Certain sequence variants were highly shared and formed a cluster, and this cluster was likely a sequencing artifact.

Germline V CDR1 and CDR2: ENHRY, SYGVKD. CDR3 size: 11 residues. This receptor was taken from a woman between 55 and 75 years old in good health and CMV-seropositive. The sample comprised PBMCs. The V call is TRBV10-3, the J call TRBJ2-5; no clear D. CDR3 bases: TGTGCCATCAGTAGCGCGATGACTTTAAACTTC. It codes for CAISSAMTLNF.